This T cell receptor beta chain was identified in a study of CD8 T cells in Susac syndrome. Findings of the study overall: Acknowledgment was made by the study that its TCR sequencing and HLA analysis involved a relatively small number of individuals.

As for this clonotype: Its antigen remains unidentified.

The study used treatment-naive patients who had stable or active relapsing-remitting disease as multiple sclerosis controls. RNA amounts of about 0.5 to 1 ug underwent reverse transcription with random hexamers. immunoSEQ multiplex PCR amplified TCR beta CDR3 across 54 Vbeta, 13 Jbeta. TCRdb reprocessed the immunoSEQ multiplex PCR reads via MiXCR and lists one record per CDR3 protein. Of around 300,000 distinct CDR3 sequences listed, about nine tenths are singletons. Germline CDR1 and CDR2: LGHNA and YSLEER. The length of the CDR3 is 16 residues. Trimming removed 0 bases at V and 4 bases at J, with 16 bases between.

The chain couples TRBV4-3 to TRBJ2-7; no reliable D call. The source material was CD8+ T cells from PBMCs. The receptor was isolated from a human donor with multiple sclerosis. The DNA of the CDR3 is TGCGCCAGCAGCCAAGATCCGACCCTCCTGGGATACGAGCAGTACTTC. Residues: CASSQDPTLLGYEQYF.